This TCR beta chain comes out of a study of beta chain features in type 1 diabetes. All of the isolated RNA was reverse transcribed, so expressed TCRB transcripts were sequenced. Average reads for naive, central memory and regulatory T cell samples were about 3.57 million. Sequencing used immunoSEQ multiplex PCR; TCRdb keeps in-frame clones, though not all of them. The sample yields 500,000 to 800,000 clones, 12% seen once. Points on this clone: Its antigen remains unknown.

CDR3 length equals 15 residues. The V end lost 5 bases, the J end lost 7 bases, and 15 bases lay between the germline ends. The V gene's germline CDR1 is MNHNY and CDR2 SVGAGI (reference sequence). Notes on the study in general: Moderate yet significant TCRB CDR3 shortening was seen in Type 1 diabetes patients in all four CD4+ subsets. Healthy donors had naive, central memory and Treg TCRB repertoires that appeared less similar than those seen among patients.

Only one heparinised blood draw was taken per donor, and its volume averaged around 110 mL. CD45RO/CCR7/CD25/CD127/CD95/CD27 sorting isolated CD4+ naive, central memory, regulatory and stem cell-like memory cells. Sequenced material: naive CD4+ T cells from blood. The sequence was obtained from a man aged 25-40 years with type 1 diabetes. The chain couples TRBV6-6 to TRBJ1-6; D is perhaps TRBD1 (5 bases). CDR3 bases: TGTGCCAGCAGTCGTGAGTTGGGGGGAAATTCACCCCTCCACTTT. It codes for CASSRELGGNSPLHF.